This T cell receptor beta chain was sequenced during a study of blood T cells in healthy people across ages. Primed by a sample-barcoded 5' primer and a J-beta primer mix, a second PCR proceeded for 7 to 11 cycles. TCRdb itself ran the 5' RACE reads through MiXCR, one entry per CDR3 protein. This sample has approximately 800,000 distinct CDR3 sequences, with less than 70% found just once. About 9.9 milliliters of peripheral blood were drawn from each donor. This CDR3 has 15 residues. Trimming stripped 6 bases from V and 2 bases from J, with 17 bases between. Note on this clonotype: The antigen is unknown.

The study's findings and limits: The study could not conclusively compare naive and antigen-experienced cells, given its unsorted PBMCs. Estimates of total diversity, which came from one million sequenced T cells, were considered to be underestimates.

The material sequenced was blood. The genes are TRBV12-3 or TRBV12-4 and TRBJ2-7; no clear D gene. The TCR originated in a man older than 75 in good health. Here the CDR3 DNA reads TGTGCCAGCAGCCTCCAAATGGGCGGACCCTACGAGCAGTACTTC. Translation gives CASSLQMGGPYEQYF.